The 6 T cell receptor beta chains below were found in one sample sequenced in a study of cytomegalovirus exposure and HLA in healthy donors. It was with 60 Vbeta and 13 Jbeta primers that the PCR ran. Method: immunoSEQ multiplex PCR; TCRdb's copy keeps in-frame clones and lacks some. Its listing shows roughly 100,000 clones. The sequencing sample was made of PBMCs. The origin of the receptors is a man between 50 and 59 years old in good health and CMV-seropositive.

V and J are TRBV4-3 and TRBJ2-1, with D tentatively TRBD2 (6 bases). Germline lookup yields CDR1 LGHNA and CDR2 YSLEER. This CDR3 comprises 15 residues. V lost 0 bases, J lost 7 bases, and 13 bases lay in between. CDR3 DNA: TGCGCCAGCAGCCAAGACCCGGGAGAGGGGAATGAGCAGTTCTTC. It is translated as CASSQDPGEGNEQFF.

The chain joins TRBV29-1 to TRBJ2-1; a possible D gene is TRBD2 (6 bases). The CDR3 contains 13 residues. Germline assignment: CDR1 SQVTM and CDR2 ANQGSEA. With 7 bases removed from V and 5 bases from J, the gap between germline ends came to 15 bases. The CDR3, as DNA: TGCAGCGCGACTAGTTGGATCGACAATGAGCAGTTCTTC. This translates into CSATSWIDNEQFF.

This chain joins TRBV29-1 and TRBJ2-1, with 8 bases that match TRBD2. This CDR3 contains 14 residues. V shed 7 bases and J 6 bases; nucleotides not matched to a gene: 11. CDR1 SQVTM and CDR2 ANQGSEA come from the germline V gene. This CDR3 reads CSGTGLELFNEQFF. In DNA, the CDR3 is TGCAGCGGGACGGGACTAGAGCTCTTCAATGAGCAGTTCTTC.

CDR3 protein: CASSQVPGNEQYV. The CDR3 DNA follows: TGTGCCAGCAGCCAAGTTCCGGGTAACGAGCAGTACGTC. The V and J genes are TRBV4-2 and TRBJ2-7; D is unresolved. In germline, CDR1 is LGHNA, CDR2 YNFKEQ. This CDR3 comprises 13 residues. Between the trimmed V and J ends, which lost 1 base and 5 bases, there was a span of 9 bases.

The chain carries TRBV5-1 and TRBJ2-2; possible D gene TRBD2, 6 bases. The V end was cut by 2 bases, the J end by 6 bases, with 20 bases between. Per the germline V gene, CDR1 is SGHRS and CDR2 is YFSETQ. The CDR3 totals 17 residues. CDR3 in DNA: TGCGCCAGCAGCTTTCAAAAGCGGGCCAGAACCCCCGGGGAGCTGTTTTTT. It translates to CASSFQKRARTPGELFF. The complete variable domain, with remaining parts taken from reference TRBV5-1 and TRBJ2-2, reads KAGVTQTPRYLIKTRGQQVTLSCSPISGHRSVSWYQQTPGQGLQFLFEYFSETQRNKGNFPGRFSGRQFSNSRSEMNVSTLELGDSALYLCASSFQKRARTPGELFFGEGSRLTVL.

The chain couples TRBV29-1 to TRBJ1-2; the match to TRBD1 covers 8 bases. V was pared by 7 bases and J by 7 bases, with 11 bases of the junction left unmatched. CDR1 SQVTM and CDR2 ANQGSEA come from the germline V gene. The CDR3 sequence is 13 residues long. The CDR3 reads CSGTGIGVAGYTF. For the CDR3, the DNA is TGCAGCGGGACAGGGATTGGGGTAGCTGGCTACACCTTC.